The source of this T cell receptor (beta chain) is a study of cytomegalovirus exposure and HLA in healthy donors. Comments on this clone: The antigen is not known.

PCR used 60 Vbeta primers and 13 Jbeta primers. The method was immunoSEQ multiplex PCR; TCRdb's version includes in-frame clones alone and lacks a portion of them. The table for this sample gives about 160,000 clones. CDR1 and CDR2 from the germline V gene are SGHDT and YYEEEE. Trimming stripped 0 bases from V and 3 bases from J, with 15 bases between. There are 16 residues in the CDR3. Study-level results: Among the sequence variants, a highly shared cluster was likely an artifact of sequencing. The majority of TCR sequences were rare, yet some public TCRs appeared in many donors. Among TCR beta chains, those listed as cytomegalovirus-associated numbered some 170.

Sequenced sample: PBMCs. This receptor was obtained from a woman aged 60-75 years in good health and CMV-seronegative. This chain links TRBV5-6 with TRBJ1-1; D unclear. CDR3 coding DNA: TGTGCCAGCAGCTTGGAGTTAGCGGGCGCCGACACTGAAGCTTTCTTT. As protein: CASSLELAGADTEAFF.